This T cell receptor (beta chain) was captured in a study of blood T cell repertoires in COVID-19. Whole-study context: Researchers got acute and convalescent COVID-19 samples from the United States, Italy and Spain. T cells, B-cell-depleted T cells, or PBMCs supplied cDNA or gDNA.

The CDR3 loop spans 14 amino acids. Germline V gene data show CDR1 as SGDLS and CDR2 as YYNGEE. V lost 4 bases, J lost 8 bases, and 16 bases lay in between. Those enrolled in Seattle joined during active infection and were followed longitudinally afterward. Original methodology: Amplification of reference gene primers provided the estimated nucleated cell counts. Some clones are missing from TCRdb's copy, which holds only in-frame ones; the method was immunoSEQ multiplex PCR. The DNA gave D and trimming, while V, J and clone size come from that table. The sample lists under 200,000 clones; approximately 80% were seen once.

Material for sequencing was peripheral blood. The clonotype comes from a woman between 65 and 79 years old with COVID-19, enrolled during active disease. The chain employs TRBV9 and TRBJ2-1, with a weak D call TRBD2 (7 bases). DNA for the CDR3: TGTGCCAGCAGCACGGGGGGCCGATTAGATGAGCAGTTCTTC. Its translation is CASSTGGRLDEQFF.